A selection of T cell receptor beta chains follows, all from one sample in a study of response to subunit inactivated influenza vaccine. One entry per CDR3 protein results from TCRdb running MiXCR on the RT-PCR reads. Of approximately 680,000 distinct CDR3 sequences listed, about a sixth are singletons. Sequencing was performed on PBMCs from blood, taken roughly 13 days after vaccination. The receptors derive from a man between 50 and 59 years old who received an inactivated influenza vaccine. CDR3s include the opening cysteine and the closing phenylalanine or tryptophan. A D gene is named only where the DNA matches it firmly. Rows give clone size only sometimes, using once, few, many, or a class for an expanded clone.

CDR3aa: CASSYSGGRETQYF
CDR3nt: TGTGCCAGCAGTTACTCGGGGGGCAGGGAGACCCAGTACTTC
d_gene: -
len: 14
j_gene: TRBJ2-5
v_gene: TRBV6-5
abundance: -

CDR3aa: CASRRDGTNQPQHF
CDR3nt: TGTGCCAGCAGACGGGACGGAACCAATCAGCCCCAGCATTTT
d_gene: -
len: 14
j_gene: TRBJ1-5
v_gene: TRBV6-1
abundance: -

CDR3aa: CASRQGAYSYNEQFF
CDR3nt: TGCGCCAGTAGACAGGGGGCCTACTCCTACAATGAGCAGTTCTTC
d_gene: TRBD1
len: 15
j_gene: TRBJ2-1
v_gene: TRBV5-1
abundance: once

CDR3aa: CATSGPGQPRDGYTF
CDR3nt: TGTGCCACCAGCGGACCGGGACAGCCGAGAGATGGCTACACCTTC
d_gene: TRBD1
len: 15
j_gene: TRBJ1-2
v_gene: TRBV15
abundance: few

CDR3aa: CASSQGQGRTYEQYF
CDR3nt: TGTGCCAGCAGCCAAGGACAGGGAAGGACCTACGAGCAGTACTTC
d_gene: TRBD1
len: 15
j_gene: TRBJ2-7
v_gene: TRBV7-9
abundance: many

CDR3aa: CASSLNRETSEETQYF
CDR3nt: TGTGCCAGCAGCTTAAATAGAGAGACATCCGAAGAGACCCAGTACTTC
d_gene: -
len: 16
j_gene: TRBJ2-5
v_gene: TRBV7-6
abundance: few

CDR3aa: CASSPEEGNTEAFF
CDR3nt: TGTGCCAGCAGCCCAGAGGAAGGAAACACTGAAGCTTTCTTT
d_gene: -
len: 14
j_gene: TRBJ1-1
v_gene: TRBV4-2
abundance: -

CDR3aa: CASSLTGGFQETQYF
CDR3nt: TGTGCCAGCAGTTTAACGGGGGGGTTCCAAGAGACCCAGTACTTC
d_gene: TRBD2
len: 15
j_gene: TRBJ2-5
v_gene: TRBV12-3/TRBV12-4
abundance: -

CDR3aa: CASSPQGTPLGDEQFF
CDR3nt: TGTGCCAGCAGCCCCCAGGGCACCCCCCTTGGCGATGAGCAGTTCTTC
d_gene: -
len: 16
j_gene: TRBJ2-1
v_gene: TRBV7-2
abundance: few

CDR3aa: CASSPLLAGNYEQYF
CDR3nt: TGTGCCAGCTCACCCCTACTAGCGGGAAACTACGAGCAGTACTTC
d_gene: TRBD2
len: 15
j_gene: TRBJ2-7
v_gene: TRBV18
abundance: few

CDR3aa: CASSAGGQGAYEQYF
CDR3nt: TGTGCCAGCAGCGCTGGGGGACAGGGGGCCTACGAGCAGTACTTC
d_gene: TRBD1
len: 15
j_gene: TRBJ2-7
v_gene: TRBV9
abundance: few

CDR3aa: CASRSHRGNTIYF
CDR3nt: TGTGCCAGCAGATCTCACAGGGGAAACACCATATATTTT
d_gene: -
len: 13
j_gene: TRBJ1-3
v_gene: TRBV7-8
abundance: -

CDR3aa: CASGSSGGAADTQYF
CDR3nt: TGTGCCAGCGGGTCTAGCGGGGGGGCTGCAGATACGCAGTATTTT
d_gene: TRBD2
len: 15
j_gene: TRBJ2-3
v_gene: TRBV7-2
abundance: few

CDR3aa: CASSDPGGDEQYF
CDR3nt: TGTGCCAGCAGCGACCCGGGAGGGGACGAGCAGTACTTC
d_gene: TRBD2
len: 13
j_gene: TRBJ2-7
v_gene: TRBV28
abundance: -

CDR3aa: CASSPLGTTSYEQYF
CDR3nt: TGTGCCAGCAGCCCATTGGGGACGACCTCCTACGAGCAGTACTTC
d_gene: -
len: 15
j_gene: TRBJ2-7
v_gene: TRBV4-2
abundance: -

CDR3aa: CASSSRTGEETQYF
CDR3nt: TGTGCCAGCAGCTCGCGGACAGGGGAAGAGACCCAGTACTTC
d_gene: TRBD1
len: 14
j_gene: TRBJ2-5
v_gene: TRBV11-1
abundance: many

CDR3aa: CASRLLTGSATYEQYF
CDR3nt: TGCGCCAGCAGACTTTTGACGGGGAGCGCCACCTACGAGCAGTACTTC
d_gene: -
len: 16
j_gene: TRBJ2-7
v_gene: TRBV5-1
abundance: few

CDR3aa: CASRYSTDTQYF
CDR3nt: TGTGCCAGCAGGTACAGCACAGATACGCAGTATTTT
d_gene: -
len: 12
j_gene: TRBJ2-3
v_gene: TRBV9
abundance: -

CDR3aa: CASSETGYSGNTIYF
CDR3nt: TGCGCCAGCAGCGAGACGGGCTACTCTGGAAACACCATATATTTT
d_gene: -
len: 15
j_gene: TRBJ1-3
v_gene: TRBV5-1
abundance: few